This T cell receptor (beta chain) emerged from a study of T-cell memory formation after mild COVID-19 (dated by TCRdb to the early 2020s). Background on the whole study: TCR sequence clusters from the two donors were largely donor specific. In two donors, T-cell clones that expanded and contracted after mild COVID-19 were tracked by sequencing TCRalpha and TCRbeta repertoires over time. The cohort comprised two young, previously healthy adult volunteers, one female and one male.

The reads were generated on an Illumina NovaSeq 6000. Using 5'RACE with constant-segment primers, TCRalpha and TCRbeta cDNA libraries were constructed, with sample barcodes and unique molecular identifiers added in the process. RNA was extracted from every sample with Trizol reagent. Libraries were amplified in two PCR steps, with a second sample barcode and Illumina TruSeq adapters added in the second step. Sequencing of libraries was performed on an Illumina NovaSeq with 2 x 150 bp paired-end reads. As for the original processing: The reads were demultiplexed and collapsed into UMI-guided consensus sequences using migec v1.2.7. With mixcr v2.1.11, UMI consensuses were aligned to TRA and TRB V and J templates and assembled into clonotypes. Expanded or contracted clonotypes were those called significant by both edgeR and NoisET, with noise models trained on biological replicates. For edgeR calls, the thresholds were a false discovery rate-adjusted p below 0.01 and a log2 fold-change of 1. As an exploratory analysis of dynamics, max-normalized trajectories of the 1000 most abundant clonotypes were examined by PCA with hierarchical clustering. Separately sequenced CD4+ and CD8+ repertoires were used to assign the CD4 or CD8 phenotype of responding clones. Through fastp at Q25 and MiXCR, TCRdb rebuilt clones from the public reads, retaining in-frame beta chains. Each record represents a unique CDR3 protein, reported with the most common genes and DNA among its rows. TCRdb's processing, not the authors' own work, is the source of the V and J calls. Here the sample has about 130,000 distinct CDR3 sequences; 5% to 6.5% occur a single time. The ten biggest clones cover roughly 2% of the sample.

This clonotype came up many times. There is no known antigen for this receptor. Base qualities are not provided; no much larger clone lies one nucleotide away. Ficoll-Paque density gradient centrifugation was the method used to isolate PBMCs. Trimmed from V: 5 bases; trimmed from J: 3 bases; junction bases lacking a gene match: 9. The CDR3 goes from the cysteine to the phenylalanine over 16 residues. Only the CDR3 DNA stays, 48 bases, in frame from base 1. What the authors observed across the whole study: Balanced CD4/CD8 phenotypes were observed for clones contracting from day 15 to 85, whereas a bias towards CD4+ was observed for a second wave of clones expanding from day 15 to 37. The study included only a couple of mild cases, and larger cohorts that include severe cases with pre-infection samples were judged to be necessary. Contracting CD4+ clones appeared mostly in the CM and EM memory subsets, whereas CD8+ clones were enriched in EMRA. Some responding clones were found in pre-infection memory, which suggests that pre-existing cross-reactive memory T cells took part in the SARS-CoV-2 response. SARS-CoV-2 specificity was not confirmed for the second-wave clones peaking on day 37.

Sequences were obtained from PBMCs or a T cell subset sorted from them (not recorded which). This sequence uses TRBV12-3 or TRBV12-4 and TRBJ1-5, and 8 bases in between align with TRBD1. The sequence was collected from an adult woman who had mild COVID-19 (a few samples of this study predate the infection). The sample titles of this study are shuffled in the database, so cell type and time point are left out; the donor was told from shared clones. The sequenced DNA is TGTGCCAGCAGTATGACCGGGACAGGCCCCAATCAGCCCCAGCATTTT. It encodes CASSMTGTGPNQPQHF.